The present T cell receptor (beta chain) was sequenced within a study of blood T cell repertoires in COVID-19. The V end was cut by 2 bases, the J end by 5 bases, with 9 bases between. CDR1 MNHEY and CDR2 SVGAGI come from the germline V gene. The CDR3 has 14 residues. This table comes from immunoSEQ multiplex PCR, and its TCRdb copy is limited to in-frame clones, with some not included. The table has 150,000 to 200,000 clones, 80% to 90% seen once. The rearrangement joins TRBV6-5 to TRBJ2-2; tentatively, D is TRBD1 (5 bases). Source material: peripheral blood. This receptor was taken from a human donor in a cohort sampled during active COVID-19. CDR3 DNA sequence: TGTGCCAGCAGTTACCACAGGCTTACCGGGGAGCTGTTTTTT. Amino acids: CASSYHRLTGELFF.